A single sample gave rise to the 32 T cell receptor beta chains below, sequenced in a study of blood T cells in healthy people across ages. Alongside a J-beta primer mix, a sample-barcoded 5' primer served in a second PCR lasting about 7 to 11 cycles. One entry per CDR3 protein, called by TCRdb with MiXCR from the 5' RACE reads. This table has about 1,800,000 distinct CDR3 sequences, over 25% appearing once. The material sequenced was blood. Receptor source: a woman in her twenties or thirties in good health.

The V and J genes are TRBV7-2 and TRBJ1-1, with D possibly TRBD1 on 5 matching bases. Germline V gives CDR1 SGHTA, CDR2 FQGNSA. CDR3 size: 15 residues. Trimming removed 4 bases at V and 4 bases at J, with 16 bases between. The CDR3 coding sequence is TGTGCCAGCAGCTCATCAAGGTCCGGGGGCACTGAAGCTTTCTTT. It encodes CASSSSRSGGTEAFF.

This clonotype was observed many times. The rearrangement joins TRBV29-1 to TRBJ2-5, with a possible D match to TRBD2 (6 bases). V was cut by 6 bases and J by 5 bases, with 16 bases left in between. This CDR3 has 13 residues. Germline-derived CDR1 and CDR2 are SQVTM and ANQGSEA. CDR3 sequence (DNA): TGCAGCGTAGGTCGGGAAGGGAGGGAGACCCAGTACTTC. It is translated as CSVGREGRETQYF. The full variable domain, rest sourced from reference TRBV29-1 and TRBJ2-5, is SAVISQKPSRDICQRGTSLTIQCQVDSQVTMMFWYRQQPGQSLTLIATANQGSEATYESGFVIDKFPISRPNLTFSTLTVSNMSPEDSSIYLCSVGREGRETQYFGPGTRLLVL.

This clonotype showed up many times. The chain has TRBV9 and TRBJ2-5; 9 bases map to TRBD1. J lost 4 bases, V lost 4 bases, and 8 bases had no gene match. Germline CDR1 and CDR2: SGDLS and YYNGEE. CDR3 length: 15 amino acids. The chain's CDR3 is CASSPTGTGRETQYF. In nucleotides, the CDR3 is TGTGCCAGCAGCCCCACGGGGACAGGGAGAGAGACCCAGTACTTC.

To note about this clonotype: One end of the junction does not line up with germline, which may come from a read error. J is TRBJ2-7 and V is TRBV12-3 or TRBV12-4, with 8 bases fitting TRBD2. CDR3 length: 13 residues. The CDR3 here is CASSIAGRGEQYF. The CDR3 region has the DNA TGTGCCAGCAGTATAGCGGGACGGGGCGAGCAGTACTTC.

V usage is TRBV25-1 and J usage is TRBJ2-3; 7 bases map to TRBD1. The trim removed 4 bases at V and 3 bases at J, leaving 7 bases unmatched. CDR1 and CDR2 (germline): MGHDK, SYGVNS. CDR3 length: 15 amino acids. DNA for the CDR3: TGTGCCAGCAGTGTCAGGGGGTGGGAAACAGATACGCAGTATTTT. It codes for CASSVRGWETDTQYF.

The chain carries TRBV7-2 and TRBJ2-1, with a possible D match to TRBD1 (6 bases). CDR3 length: 16 amino acids. Germline V gene lookup returns CDR1 SGHTA and CDR2 FQGNSA. Trimming shortened V by 2 bases and J by 3 bases, and 14 bases separated the two germline ends. CDR3 bases: TGTGCCAGCAGCTTATATGGACAGAGCTTCTACAATGAGCAGTTCTTC. Translating it yields CASSLYGQSFYNEQFF.

This clonotype appeared a few times. The V gene is TRBV12-3 or TRBV12-4, the J gene TRBJ2-5; 7 bases line up with TRBD1. Unmatched junction bases numbered 3, after V lost 6 bases and J lost 2 bases. The length of the CDR3 is 13 residues. CDR3 protein: CASRGQDQETQYF. The CDR3 DNA reads TGTGCCAGCAGAGGACAGGATCAAGAGACCCAGTACTTC.

The chain carries TRBV20-1 and TRBJ2-7; TRBD2 matches 7 bases. Germline V gives CDR1 DFQATT, CDR2 SNEGSKA (reference sequence). This CDR3 is built from 16 residues. J gave up 0 bases and V 5 bases, and 13 bases lay outside the gene matches. The CDR3 is CSALQDGLEDSYEQYF. For the CDR3, the DNA is TGCAGTGCTCTCCAAGACGGACTAGAGGACTCCTACGAGCAGTACTTC.

Of note for this clonotype: A read error may explain this, as a much larger clone is one base away. J is TRBJ2-7 and V is TRBV9; 8 bases agree with TRBD2. V dropped 0 bases and J dropped 2; count of bases not matched to a gene: 7. Germline CDR1 and CDR2: SGDLS and YYNGEE. The CDR3 totals 16 residues. Here the CDR3 DNA reads TGTGCCAGCAGCGTAGGCCCCAGCGGGGGCCCCTACGAGCAGTACTTC. As protein: CASSVGPSGGPYEQYF.

This rearrangement joins TRBV12-5 to TRBJ1-1; D uncertain. Germline CDR1 reads LGHNT; CDR2 reads FRNRAP. The CDR3 sequence is 14 residues long. Trimming pared 5 bases from V and 9 bases from J, leaving 19 bases between. Here the CDR3 DNA reads TGTGCTAGTGGTCAGGACCGAACATCGAGAAAAGCTTTCTTT. As protein: CASGQDRTSRKAFF.

The sample holds many counts of this clonotype. The gene calls are TRBV20-1 and TRBJ2-7, with TRBD2 matching 7 bases. V lost 0 bases and J lost 3; bases outside the gene matches: 5. CDR3 length equals 14 residues. Germline CDR1 and CDR2: DFQATT and SNEGSKA (reference sequence). Here the CDR3 reads CSAREASGIYEQYF. CDR3 DNA sequence: TGCAGTGCTAGAGAGGCCAGCGGGATCTACGAGCAGTACTTC.

The chain carries TRBV20-1 and TRBJ2-3, with D perhaps matching TRBD1 (6 bases). Germline lookup yields CDR1 DFQATT and CDR2 SNEGSKA (reference sequence). This CDR3 region has 16 residues. V was shortened by 6 bases and J by 3 bases, with 22 bases between the two germline ends. CDR3 in amino acids: CSARGNQGMGTDTQYF. The CDR3 region has the DNA TGCAGTGCGAGGGGGAACCAGGGTATGGGAACAGATACGCAGTATTTT.

J is TRBJ2-5 and V is TRBV2; 12 nucleotides agree with TRBD2. This CDR3 contains 16 residues. Trimming removed 6 bases from V and 4 bases from J; junction bases left unmatched: 9. Looked up from germline, CDR1 is SNHLY and CDR2 is FYNNEI. The CDR3 DNA is TGTGCCAGCAGCCCAAGACTAGCGGGAGCAGGAGAGACCCAGTACTTC. It is translated as CASSPRLAGAGETQYF.

The V gene is TRBV10-1, the J gene TRBJ1-1, with unresolved D. Germline CDR1 and CDR2: WNHNN and SYGVQD (reference sequence). This CDR3 spans 15 amino acids. The ends were cut back, 6 bases at V and 1 base at J, with 15 bases in the middle. The CDR3 protein is CASSETPMGNTEAFF. CDR3 nucleotide sequence: TGCGCCAGCAGCGAAACCCCGATGGGGAACACTGAAGCTTTCTTT.

The chain couples TRBV30 to TRBJ2-7; D is unclear. The V end was cut by 3 bases, the J end by 2 bases, with 5 bases between. This CDR3 is built from 11 residues. Germline V CDR1 and CDR2: GTSNPN, SVGIG (reference sequence). DNA of the CDR3: TGTGCCTGGAGCCGCCCCTACGAGCAGTACTTC. Translated, it gives CAWSRPYEQYF.

This clonotype has a handful of counts. This chain connects TRBV6-1 to TRBJ2-3, with 10 bases fitting TRBD1. CDR3 length: 17 amino acids. V trimming: 6 bases; J trimming: 3 bases; junction bases outside the gene matches: 12. Per germline, CDR1 MNHNS and CDR2 SASEGT. CDR3 in amino acids: CASRTEEGQGLTDTQYF. The CDR3 DNA sequence: TGTGCCAGCAGGACTGAGGAGGGACAGGGGTTAACAGATACGCAGTATTTT.

This clonotype was seen ten or more times. The J gene is TRBJ2-7, the V gene TRBV4-3; a possible D gene is TRBD2 (6 bases). The CDR3 runs 18 residues. Trimming pared 1 base from V and 1 base from J, leaving 20 bases between. Germline CDR1 is LGHNA and CDR2 is YSLEER. In DNA, the CDR3 is TGCGCCAGCAGCCAAGTCCCTAGCGTTCAGGGAGGATCCTACGAGCAGTACTTC. It specifies CASSQVPSVQGGSYEQYF.

There are a few counts of this clonotype. The chain couples TRBV6-5 to TRBJ2-4; D assignment may be TRBD1 or TRBD2 (5 bases each). This CDR3 region has 16 residues. Trimming removed 2 bases from V and 3 bases from J, with 14 bases in between. Per germline, CDR1 MNHEY and CDR2 SVGAGI. The CDR3 is CASSYGAEGGKNIQYF. The CDR3 DNA sequence: TGTGCCAGCAGTTACGGGGCAGAGGGTGGCAAAAACATTCAGTACTTC.

The chain links TRBV12-3 or TRBV12-4 to TRBJ1-1; D unresolved. Deletions cut 2 bases from V and 0 bases from J, with 7 bases between. The CDR3 contains 14 residues. The CDR3 here is CASSLRSLNTEAFF. CDR3 sequence (DNA): TGTGCCAGCAGTTTAAGGTCCTTGAACACTGAAGCTTTCTTT.

Comment on this clonotype: Without the conserved terminal phenylalanine or tryptophan, this CDR3 likely stems from a read error. The CDR3 nucleotides read TGTGCCAGCTCACCACCTCGACAGAGCTCCTACAATGAGCAGTTCGTC. This codes for CASSPPRQSSYNEQFV. This chain connects TRBV18 to TRBJ2-1; a possible D gene is TRBD1 (5 bases). CDR3 length equals 16 residues. Deletions cut 0 bases from V and 0 bases from J, with 9 bases between. Germline values: CDR1 KGHSH, CDR2 LQKENI.

This clonotype was observed a handful of times. The chain uses TRBV5-1 and TRBJ2-7, with 10 bases fitting TRBD1. The J segment lost 7 bases and the V segment lost 2 bases, leaving 9 bases of the junction unmatched. CDR3 length: 15 amino acids. Germline CDR1 SGHRS, CDR2 YFSETQ. CDR3 sequence (DNA): TGCGCCAGCAGCTTTCCGGGGACAGGGGCGGTGGAGCAGTACTTC. Protein: CASSFPGTGAVEQYF.

This clonotype has a handful of counts. The genes are TRBV6-6 and TRBJ2-1; no definite D call. This CDR3 is built from 15 residues. Germline V CDR1 and CDR2: MNHNY, SVGAGI (reference sequence). The V and J ends lost 0 bases and 6 bases respectively, with 12 bases between them. CDR3 nucleotides: TGTGCCAGCAGTTACTCGCATTTGGGAACCAATGAGCAGTTCTTC. Translated, it gives CASSYSHLGTNEQFF.

Worth noting for this clonotype: A much bigger clone sits one base away, suggesting this may be a read error. V gene TRBV30 combines with J gene TRBJ2-1, with 7 nucleotides matching TRBD2. The CDR3 length is 16 residues. Germline V lookup: CDR1 GTSNPN, CDR2 SVGIG (reference sequence). CDR3 nucleotides: TGTGCCTGGAGTGTAGGCGGACTAGGGTCCTACAATGAGCGGTTCTTC. Translated: CAWSVGGLGSYNERFF.

This clonotype was detected ten times or more. The chain uses TRBV6-2 or TRBV6-3 and TRBJ1-2; D possibly corresponds to TRBD1 (6 bases). Germline lookup yields CDR1 MNHEY and CDR2 SVGEGT. Trimming removed 11 bases from V and 2 bases from J, with 15 bases in between. There are 13 residues in the CDR3. DNA of the CDR3: TGTGCCGCCACTCGGGACAACAACTATGGCTACACCTTC. The encoded protein is CAATRDNNYGYTF.

This clonotype came up a few times. The genes are TRBV10-3 and TRBJ2-3, with TRBD2 identical over 7 bases. The CDR3 consists of 14 residues. The germline V gene encodes CDR1 ENHRY and CDR2 SYGVKD. J gave up 1 base and V 8 bases, and 6 bases lay outside the gene matches. CDR3 loop: CAIRGEPRTDTQYF. In DNA, the CDR3 is TGTGCCATCCGGGGGGAGCCCCGCACAGATACGCAGTATTTT.

This clonotype was detected ten times or more. This chain links TRBV6-5 with TRBJ1-4; the match to TRBD1 covers 9 bases. J lost 3 bases, V lost 2 bases, and 4 bases had no gene match. This CDR3 has 16 residues. Per the germline V gene, CDR1 is MNHEY and CDR2 is SVGAGI. CDR3 sequence reads: CASSYRGTGSNEKLFF. The DNA of the CDR3 is TGTGCCAGCAGTTACCGAGGGACAGGGTCTAATGAAAAACTGTTTTTT.

This clonotype was observed many times. The J gene is TRBJ2-7, the V gene TRBV6-2 or TRBV6-3; 11 bases fit TRBD2. The CDR3 is 15 amino acids. Germline CDR1 MNHEY, CDR2 SVGEGT. V lost 6 bases to trimming and J lost 3 bases; unmatched junction nucleotides: 7. The chain's CDR3 is CASSSHGTSGYEQYF. CDR3 coding DNA: TGTGCCAGCAGCTCGCACGGGACTAGCGGCTACGAGCAGTACTTC.

V is TRBV5-1 and J is TRBJ2-6, with 7 bases lining up with TRBD1. Germline assignment: CDR1 SGHRS and CDR2 YFSETQ. Germline trimming cut 5 bases from V and 2 bases from J; bases unmatched to any gene: 10. The CDR3 has 17 residues. CDR3 nucleotides: TGCGCCAGCAGGCAACAACAGGGGATAACTGGGGCCAACGTCCTGACTTTC. Protein: CASRQQQGITGANVLTF.

This clonotype was detected a few times. The chain has TRBV18 and TRBJ2-1; D remains unclear. CDR1 is KGHSH, CDR2 LQKENI, per germline. CDR3 length equals 17 residues. Trimming cost V 2 bases and J 6 bases, with 20 bases left between them. CDR3 in amino acids: CASSPTRKSGRTNEQFF. The DNA for the CDR3 is TGTGCCAGCTCACCAACCCGAAAATCGGGTCGAACCAATGAGCAGTTCTTC.

This clonotype occurred a few times. The CDR3 region is CATSPQGRTEAFF. The CDR3 DNA is TGTGCCACCAGCCCACAGGGGAGGACTGAAGCTTTCTTT. The J gene is TRBJ1-1, the V gene TRBV15; 7 bases align to TRBD1. V lost 5 bases, J lost 5 bases, and 5 bases stayed unmatched. Germline CDR1 and CDR2: LNHNV and YYDKDF (reference sequence). This CDR3 comprises 13 residues. The full variable domain, completed using reference TRBV15 and TRBJ1-1, is DAMVIQNPRYQVTQFGKPVTLSCSQTLNHNVMYWYQQKSSQAPKLLFHYYDKDFNNEADTPDNFQSRRPNTSFCFLDIRSPGLGDTAMYLCATSPQGRTEAFFGQGTRLTVV.

This clonotype was detected ten times or more. As DNA, the CDR3 is TGCAGTGCTAGGCCCTCAGTAGGGACCCAGTACTTC. It specifies CSARPSVGTQYF. This sequence joins TRBV20-1 and TRBJ2-5; D uncertain. Trimming left V 3 bases short and J 7 bases short, with 12 bases between. Germline V gene sequence: CDR1 DFQATT, CDR2 SNEGSKA (reference sequence). CDR3 length equals 12 residues.

This clonotype was counted many times. The gene calls are TRBV6-5 and TRBJ2-7; 7 nucleotides agree with TRBD2. CDR1 and CDR2 from the germline V gene are MNHEY and SVGAGI. The CDR3 runs 14 residues. Trimming at V came to 2 bases and at J to 1 base, leaving 2 bases not matched to a gene. The CDR3 DNA reads as TGTGCCAGCAGTTACGGGCGGGGGTCCTACGAGCAGTACTTC. Amino acids: CASSYGRGSYEQYF.